These 6 T cell receptor beta chains came from one sample sequenced in a study of read filtering for tumor transcriptome and immune sequencing. This library used roughly 400 ng RNA and molecular barcoded adaptors spanning alpha/delta and beta/gamma chains. One entry per CDR3 protein results from TCRdb running MiXCR on the reads. Of 100,000 to 150,000 distinct CDR3 sequences in the sample, over 10% are singletons; the top ten hold roughly 9.6%. What was sequenced was a population of CD138-negative cells sorted from bone marrow. These TCRs come from a donor at least 40 years old with multiple myeloma.

Of note for this clonotype: Given a much more abundant clone one base away, this may be a read error. The genes are TRBV3-1 and TRBJ1-1; no clear D. Germline CDR1 LGHDT, CDR2 YNNKEL (reference sequence). Trimming removed 0 bases at V and 6 bases at J, with 8 bases between. CDR3 length equals 13 residues. CDR3 protein: CASSQDPAAEAFF. The CDR3 DNA follows: TGTGCCAGCAGCCAAGATCCGGCAGCTGAAGCTTTCTTT. The whole variable domain, filled in from reference TRBV3-1 and TRBJ1-1, reads DTAVSQTPKYLVTQMGNDKSIKCEQNLGHDTMYWYKQDSKKFLKIMFSYNNKELIINETVPNRFSPKSPDKAHLNLHINSLELGDSAVYFCASSQDPAAEAFFGQGTRLTVV.

In its sample, this clonotype was seen once. This chain uses TRBV3-1 with TRBJ2-5; 8 nucleotides line up with TRBD2. CDR1 is LGHDT, CDR2 YNNKEL, per germline (reference sequence). V lost 4 bases to trimming and J lost 4 bases; unmatched junction nucleotides: 17. The CDR3 is 18 amino acids. CDR3 in amino acids: CASSRGRTVVAGRETQYF. CDR3 DNA sequence: TGTGCCAGCAGCCGAGGACGGACAGTCGTAGCGGGACGAGAGACCCAGTACTTC.

This clonotype was observed many times. The chain couples TRBV20-1 to TRBJ2-7, with a possible D match to TRBD1 (5 bases). CDR1 is DFQATT, CDR2 SNEGSKA, per germline (reference sequence). Trimming took off 0 bases at V and 2 bases at J, with 14 bases between the two ends. The CDR3 sequence is 15 residues long. CDR3 in amino acids: CSARDARVPTYEQYF. The CDR3, as DNA: TGCAGTGCTAGAGATGCCAGGGTCCCGACCTACGAGCAGTACTTC.

The chain recombines TRBV29-1 with TRBJ2-7; D may match TRBD1 or TRBD2 (6 bases each). Looked up from germline, CDR1 is SQVTM and CDR2 is ANQGSEA. This CDR3 contains 12 residues. CDR3 nucleotide sequence: TGCGGGGGGCGGGCTTCTACGGACGAGCAGTACTTC. Translation gives CGGRASTDEQYF.

This clonotype occurred many times. The chain employs TRBV28 and TRBJ2-2, with TRBD1 matching 7 bases. J was trimmed by 6 bases and V by 4 bases; bases with no gene match: 8. The CDR3 consists of 15 residues. The germline V gene has CDR1 MDHEN and CDR2 SYDVKM. In nucleotides, the CDR3 is TGTGCCAGCAGTTCAACAGGGGATCCCCCCGGGGAGCTGTTTTTT. Amino acid sequence: CASSSTGDPPGELFF.

This clonotype was seen only a few times. The germline gene is not matched at one end of the junction; a read error may be the cause. The genes are TRBV6-5 and TRBJ2-5; 8 positions agree with TRBD1. Germline V gene lookup returns CDR1 MNHEY and CDR2 SVGAGI. There are 15 residues in the CDR3. The CDR3 bases are TGTGCCAGCAGCCCCGTGGGCAGGGGGCGAGAGGCCCAGTACTTC. This translates into CASSPVGRGREAQYF.